This TCR beta chain was sequenced during a study of vaccination effects on CD4 cells after COVID-19. Trimming took 6 bases from V and 0 from J, leaving 12 bases between them. The CDR3 covers 14 residues. Germline lookup yields CDR1 KGHSH and CDR2 LQKENI. Clones were read by immunoSEQ multiplex PCR, and TCRdb kept only the in-frame ones, dropping some. Of 40,000 or so clones listed, over 80% were seen once; the top ten hold less than 3.5%. Concerning this clone itself: The antigen is unknown.

Upon completion of 10 to 11 days in culture, CD4+ T cells were isolated. Vaccinated participants had no history of SARS-CoV-2 infection and tested negative for nucleocapsid antibodies. The authors replaced half the medium with IL-2 medium on days 3 and 7. General study results and limits: Late post-vaccination, clones induced by infection and those induced by vaccine underwent marked clonal contraction.

The chain combines TRBV18 with TRBJ2-7; D is possibly TRBD1 (6 bases). The sample in question was CD4+ T cells from PBMCs cultured without peptide, obtained before COVID-19 vaccination. This receptor was taken from a human donor who received a COVID-19 vaccine. The CDR3 DNA reads as TGTGCCAGCTCTCCAGGACAGAGCTCCTACGAGCAGTACGTC. Its protein is CASSPGQSSYEQYV.